What follows are 26 T cell receptor beta chains derived from one specimen sequenced in a study of blood T cell repertoires in COVID-19. The method was immunoSEQ multiplex PCR; TCRdb's version includes in-frame clones alone and lacks a portion of them. The table has 40,000 to 50,000 clones, approximately 85% seen once. The sequencing input was peripheral blood. These receptors were taken from a human donor in a cohort sampled during active COVID-19.

J is TRBJ2-1 and V is TRBV27; 9 nucleotides agree with TRBD1. Germline V gene lookup returns CDR1 MNHEY and CDR2 SMNVEV (reference sequence). The CDR3 is 14 residues long. V gave up 4 bases and J gave up 7 bases; unmatched junction bases: 5. CDR3 protein: CASSSDRGTNEQFF. The CDR3 DNA reads TGTGCCAGCAGTTCGGACAGGGGAACTAATGAGCAGTTCTTC.

Only one count was recorded for this clone. The CDR3 sequence: CASSPSSGGSGYEQYF. The CDR3 DNA follows: TGTGCCAGCTCACCAAGTTCTGGCGGGAGTGGGTACGAGCAGTACTTC. The chain recombines TRBV18 with TRBJ2-7; 7 bases fit TRBD2. The V and J ends lost 2 bases and 4 bases, in that order; junction bases with no gene match: 11. The CDR3 has 16 amino acids. CDR1 is KGHSH, CDR2 LQKENI, per germline.

CDR3 nucleotide sequence: TGTGCCAGCAGCCAACCGGGACAGGGGGTAAGGATCTACGAGCAGTACTTC. It encodes CASSQPGQGVRIYEQYF. The V and J genes are TRBV3-1 (or the pseudogene TRBV3-2) and TRBJ2-7; 11 bases are shared with TRBD1. Germline CDR1 is LGHDT and CDR2 is YNNKEL (reference sequence). The CDR3 spans 17 residues. V lost 2 bases, J lost 3 bases, and 9 bases stayed unmatched.

The chain carries TRBV5-1 and TRBJ1-1; D is uncertain. In germline, CDR1 is SGHRS, CDR2 YFSETQ. CDR3 length: 14 residues. V lost 4 bases and J lost 1, with 11 bases in between. CDR3 in amino acids: CASSRDKTNTEAFF. The CDR3 DNA follows: TGCGCCAGCAGCCGCGACAAGACGAACACTGAAGCTTTCTTT.

The rearrangement joins TRBV7-2 to TRBJ2-1, with D possibly TRBD2 on 6 matching bases. This CDR3 is built from 12 residues. The germline gives CDR1 SGHTA, CDR2 FQGNSA. The V and J ends lost 1 base and 13 bases respectively, with 11 bases between them. The CDR3 nucleotides are TGTGCCAGCAGCTTAGGATTGGGGACTCAGTTCTTC. It encodes CASSLGLGTQFF.

A few counts support this clone. This chain uses TRBV5-5 with TRBJ1-6; D remains unclear. This CDR3 comprises 18 residues. Germline V lookup: CDR1 SGHKS, CDR2 YYEKEE (reference sequence). Trimming took off 0 bases at V and 0 bases at J, with 13 bases between the two ends. The DNA of the CDR3 is TGTGCCAGCAGCTTGGCCAATATCGGTAGCTCCTATAATTCACCCCTCCACTTT. This codes for CASSLANIGSSYNSPLHF.

The sample holds one count of this clone. The rearrangement uses TRBV25-1 and TRBJ1-1; unclear D gene. The CDR3 runs 14 residues. V dropped 4 bases and J dropped 5 bases, with 14 bases sitting between them. The germline CDR1 and CDR2 sequences are MGHDK and SYGVNS. CDR3 amino acids: CASSASIIRTEAFF. The CDR3 nucleotides are TGTGCCAGCAGTGCATCCATCATTCGGACTGAAGCTTTCTTT.

This chain links TRBV9 with TRBJ1-6, with 8 bases aligning to TRBD1. V was clipped by 0 bases and J by 10 bases; unmatched bases: 9. The germline CDR1 and CDR2 sequences are SGDLS and YYNGEE. This CDR3 region has 16 residues. CDR3 in DNA: TGTGCCAGCAGCGTAGGTCCGGGGACAGGCGGATCACCCCTCCACTTT. It specifies CASSVGPGTGGSPLHF.

V gene TRBV5-1 combines with J gene TRBJ1-4, with D possibly being TRBD1 (5 bases). V lost 1 base to trimming and J lost 13 bases, with 14 bases between them. The CDR3 spans 13 residues. The germline CDR1 and CDR2 sequences are SGHRS and YFSETQ. CDR3 DNA: TGCGCCAGCAGCTTGTATGGGGACTACGGACTGTTTTTT. Its protein is CASSLYGDYGLFF.

This clone occurred once. The chain joins TRBV5-4 to TRBJ2-2; 7 bases are shared with TRBD1. The V gene end was trimmed by 4 bases and the J gene end by 4 bases; junction bases not matched to a gene: 10. The CDR3 contains 16 residues. Germline loops: CDR1 SGHNT, CDR2 YYREEE (reference sequence). The CDR3 DNA is TGTGCCAGCAGCCCTCTAAACAGGGGAATCACCGGGGAGCTGTTTTTT. It is translated as CASSPLNRGITGELFF.

The gene calls are TRBV10-1 and TRBJ2-7; the match to TRBD1 covers 7 bases. The CDR3 is 16 residues long. J gave up 0 bases and V 4 bases, and 9 bases lay outside the gene matches. The germline V gene has CDR1 WNHNN and CDR2 SYGVQD (reference sequence). The CDR3 DNA is TGCGCCAGCAGTGGGCACGACAGGGAGAGCTCCTACGAGCAGTACTTC. Translation: CASSGHDRESSYEQYF.

The rearrangement joins TRBV2 to TRBJ1-5; D is undetermined. Trimming removed 4 bases at V and 7 bases at J, with 11 bases between. The CDR3 contains 13 residues. Looked up from germline, CDR1 is SNHLY and CDR2 is FYNNEI. CDR3 residues: CASSVSEGQPQHF. The CDR3 bases are TGTGCCAGCAGTGTCAGTGAGGGACAGCCCCAGCATTTT. The complete variable domain, with remaining parts taken from reference TRBV2 and TRBJ1-5, reads EPEVTQTPSHQVTQMGQEVILRCVPISNHLYFYWYRQILGQKVEFLVSFYNNEISEKSEIFDDQFSVERPDGSNFTLKIRSTKLEDSAMYFCASSVSEGQPQHFGDGTRLSIL.

This clone was detected only a few times. The CDR3 region is CASSIDERQYNEQFF. Written as DNA, the CDR3 is TGTGCCAGTAGTATAGACGAGCGGCAGTACAATGAGCAGTTCTTC. V is TRBV19 and J is TRBJ2-1; D is perhaps TRBD2 (5 bases). Trimming took off 0 bases at V and 4 bases at J, with 10 bases between the two ends. The CDR3 contains 15 residues. Germline CDR1 LNHDA, CDR2 SQIVND (reference sequence).

This chain connects TRBV14 to TRBJ1-2; tentatively, D is TRBD1 (6 bases). The CDR3 runs 15 residues. Germline V gene sequence: CDR1 SGHDN, CDR2 FVKESK. V dropped 4 bases and J dropped 5 bases, with 17 bases sitting between them. CDR3 sequence (DNA): TGTGCCAGCAGCCGGAGAAGCGGGGGCGAGTATGGCTACACCTTC. Translating it yields CASSRRSGGEYGYTF.

The sample holds a few counts of this clone. V gene TRBV19 combines with J gene TRBJ1-5; 7 bases match TRBD1. The CDR3 covers 15 residues. Germline V CDR1 and CDR2: LNHDA, SQIVND (reference sequence). V dropped 1 base and J dropped 6; count of bases not matched to a gene: 6. The CDR3 protein is CASSIVEGGTQPQHF. CDR3 DNA sequence: TGTGCCAGTAGTATAGTGGAAGGGGGCACTCAGCCCCAGCATTTT.

This sequence joins TRBV4-1 and TRBJ1-6, with a possible D match to TRBD1 (6 bases). V lost 4 bases and J 8 bases, leaving 21 bases between the germline ends. This CDR3 has 17 amino acids. Germline V lookup: CDR1 MGHRA, CDR2 YSYEKL. The CDR3 here is CASSPGGVGQSHSPLHF. The CDR3 DNA follows: TGCGCCAGCAGCCCTGGGGGAGTCGGACAGTCCCATTCACCCCTCCACTTT.

V usage is TRBV5-6 and J usage is TRBJ2-7; D not certain. Trimming cost V 1 base and J 2 bases, with 10 bases left between them. This CDR3 contains 14 residues. In germline, CDR1 is SGHDT, CDR2 YYEEEE. CDR3 nucleotides: TGTGCCAGCAGCTTGAGCCTCGAGGCCTACGAGCAGTACTTC. Protein product: CASSLSLEAYEQYF.

The V gene is TRBV9, the J gene TRBJ2-1, with 8 bases aligning to TRBD2. The germline CDR1 and CDR2 sequences are SGDLS and YYNGEE. The CDR3 has 15 amino acids. J was trimmed by 4 bases and V by 0 bases; bases with no gene match: 3. CDR3 bases: TGTGCCAGCAGCGTAGCGGGGGGGGGTTACAATGAGCAGTTCTTC. It codes for CASSVAGGGYNEQFF.

The V call is TRBV10-2, the J call TRBJ1-2; no clear D. Germline values: CDR1 WSHSY, CDR2 SAAADI. This CDR3 is built from 15 residues. The V gene lost 9 bases and the J gene lost 2 bases, with 19 bases spanning the gap. In DNA, the CDR3 is TGCGCCAGTTTAAGTACGGGGAACCAAAACTATGGCTACACCTTC. Residues: CASLSTGNQNYGYTF.

The chain couples TRBV7-9 to TRBJ1-4, with D perhaps TRBD1 (6 bases). This CDR3 contains 16 residues. V lost 5 bases, J lost 0 bases, and 13 bases lay in between. Germline CDR1 and CDR2: SEHNR and FQNEAQ (reference sequence). The CDR3 spells CASSPGQSPTNEKLFF. The CDR3 DNA sequence: TGTGCCAGCAGCCCTGGACAGAGCCCAACTAATGAAAAACTGTTTTTT.

This clone came up a few times. This rearrangement joins TRBV7-9 to TRBJ1-6; TRBD1 agrees at 7 bases. The ends lost 5 bases at V and 8 bases at J; junction bases unmatched: 6. The germline V gene encodes CDR1 SEHNR and CDR2 FQNEAQ (reference sequence). The CDR3 spans 14 residues. The CDR3 sequence: CASSKQGKDSPLHF. The DNA of the CDR3 is TGTGCCAGCAGCAAACAGGGGAAGGATTCACCCCTCCACTTT.

The genes are TRBV27 and TRBJ1-2, with a possible D match to TRBD1 (5 bases). Germline values: CDR1 MNHEY, CDR2 SMNVEV (reference sequence). Deletions cut 3 bases from V and 6 bases from J, with 11 bases between. The CDR3 is made up of 13 amino acids. CDR3 loop: CASSLSRAHGYTF. The CDR3 DNA is TGTGCCAGCAGTTTGTCCAGGGCGCATGGCTACACCTTC.

This clone was seen only a few times. This chain connects TRBV2 to TRBJ2-1; D possibly corresponds to TRBD1 (6 bases). CDR1 is SNHLY, CDR2 FYNNEI, per germline. CDR3 length: 15 residues. V was trimmed by 6 bases and J by 10 bases, leaving 22 bases between them. In nucleotides, the CDR3 is TGTGCCAGCAGCCAAACGGGACAAGGGGTGGGCGAGCAGTTCTTC. Translated, it gives CASSQTGQGVGEQFF.

This clone appeared once. The V gene is TRBV18, the J gene TRBJ1-1; D perhaps matches TRBD1 (6 bases). Trimming stripped 4 bases from V and 4 bases from J, with 16 bases between. In germline, CDR1 is KGHSH, CDR2 LQKENI. The CDR3 consists of 15 residues. This CDR3 reads CASSQEGGPGTEAFF. In nucleotides, the CDR3 is TGTGCCAGCTCACAGGAGGGGGGGCCGGGCACTGAAGCTTTCTTT.

This sequence joins TRBV6-2 or TRBV6-3 and TRBJ2-2, with 10 bases fitting TRBD1. Trimming removed 5 bases from V and 4 bases from J; junction bases left unmatched: 7. The CDR3 contains 16 residues. Germline values: CDR1 MNHEY, CDR2 SVGEGT. The CDR3 spells CASSDRQGAITGELFF. The CDR3 DNA follows: TGTGCCAGCAGTGACCGACAGGGGGCGATCACCGGGGAGCTGTTTTTT.

The rearrangement links TRBV7-2 to TRBJ1-2; D possibly corresponds to TRBD1 (6 bases). The CDR3 is 17 residues long. V was trimmed by 4 bases and J by 7 bases, leaving 25 bases between them. Germline V gives CDR1 SGHTA, CDR2 FQGNSA. The CDR3 protein is CASSSRGGQTVSSGYTF. In nucleotides, the CDR3 is TGTGCCAGCAGCTCCCGGGGGGGGCAAACGGTCTCCTCTGGCTACACCTTC.